One and the same sample provided the 17 T cell receptor beta chains below, sequenced in a study of T cell responses to AZD1222 COVID-19 vaccine. The data were produced by immunoSEQ multiplex PCR, yet TCRdb's version contains in-frame clones alone and is incomplete. The data hold 170,000 or so clones, with 90% observed a single time. Sequenced here: peripheral blood, sampled on day 0 of AZD1222 vaccination. The receptors derive from an adult in good health.

The CDR3 DNA is TGTGCCACCAATCCAGGGGACCAAACAGATACGCAGTATTTT. Translated: CATNPGDQTDTQYF. J is TRBJ2-3 and V is TRBV6-5, with D possibly matching TRBD1 (6 bases). Trimming took 10 bases from V and 3 from J, leaving 17 bases between them. The V gene's germline CDR1 is MNHEY and CDR2 SVGAGI. The CDR3 runs 14 residues.

A single count supports this clone. This chain joins TRBV2 and TRBJ1-1; the D is unclear. The CDR3 is made up of 13 amino acids. Germline V CDR1 and CDR2: SNHLY, FYNNEI. Trimming shortened V by 2 bases and J by 5 bases, and 9 bases separated the two germline ends. The CDR3 bases are TGTGCCAGCAGTGAACTCTCCAGTACTGAAGCTTTCTTT. Its translation is CASSELSSTEAFF.

This rearrangement joins TRBV10-3 to TRBJ2-1; the match to TRBD1 covers 10 bases. The trim removed 3 bases at V and 8 bases at J, leaving 4 bases unmatched. CDR3 length: 14 amino acids. CDR1 is ENHRY, CDR2 SYGVKD, per germline. The CDR3 DNA reads TGTGCCATCAGTGAAGGGACAGGGGATTATGAGCAGTTCTTC. This gives the protein CAISEGTGDYEQFF.

V and J are TRBV6-5 and TRBJ1-2; D might be TRBD1 (6 bases). V was cut by 6 bases and J by 2 bases, with 16 bases left in between. The CDR3 contains 15 residues. CDR1 and CDR2 (germline): MNHEY, SVGAGI. CDR3 nucleotide sequence: TGTGCCAGCAGACCTACGGACAGTCCCAACTATGGCTACACCTTC. Its translation: CASRPTDSPNYGYTF.

The chain joins TRBV3-1 (or the pseudogene TRBV3-2) to TRBJ2-1, with 7 bases identical to TRBD1. Trimming removed 4 bases from V and 4 bases from J; junction bases left unmatched: 19. This CDR3 has 19 amino acids. Germline-derived CDR1 and CDR2 are LGHDT and YNNKEL (reference sequence). The CDR3 nucleotides read TGTGCCAGCAGCCTTTCCGCTGTGATATTGGGACAGAATTACAATGAGCAGTTCTTC. Translated, it gives CASSLSAVILGQNYNEQFF.

In its sample, this clone was seen once. The gene calls are TRBV9 and TRBJ2-1; 12 bases line up with TRBD2. Germline V gene data show CDR1 as SGDLS and CDR2 as YYNGEE. Trimming took 4 bases from V and 4 from J; bases not matched to a gene: 6. This CDR3 has 16 residues. CDR3 DNA: TGTGCCAGCAGCCCCTCGCTAGCGGGGGGGTACAATGAGCAGTTCTTC. As protein: CASSPSLAGGYNEQFF.

J is TRBJ1-5 and V is TRBV7-2, with D unresolved. V was trimmed by 3 bases and J by 3 bases, leaving 9 bases between them. Germline lookup yields CDR1 SGHTA and CDR2 FQGNSA. The CDR3 length is 14 residues. DNA for the CDR3: TGTGCCAGCAGCTTGAGCACCTACAATCAGCCCCAGCATTTT. Amino acids: CASSLSTYNQPQHF.

The chain employs TRBV7-9 and TRBJ1-2, with D perhaps matching TRBD1 (5 bases). Germline lookup yields CDR1 SEHNR and CDR2 FQNEAQ (reference sequence). Trimming left V 3 bases short and J 4 bases short, with 18 bases between. The CDR3 extends over 16 amino acids. CDR3 coding DNA: TGTGCCAGCAGCTTTATTTTGGGGGAAGGAACCTATGGCTACACCTTC. Translating it yields CASSFILGEGTYGYTF.

The rearrangement joins TRBV11-2 to TRBJ1-2; TRBD1 matches at 9 bases. CDR1 is SGHAT, CDR2 FQNNGV, per germline. After removal of 5 bases from V and 8 bases from J, the junction contained 6 bases not matched to a gene. The CDR3 totals 13 residues. The CDR3 DNA reads as TGTGCCAGCAGCCCACAGGGGGCGGGGGGCTACACCTTC. It yields the protein CASSPQGAGGYTF.

V gene TRBV14 combines with J gene TRBJ2-5; D is possibly TRBD1 (6 bases). The ends were cut back, 1 base at V and 5 bases at J, with 14 bases in the middle. Looked up from germline, CDR1 is SGHDN and CDR2 is FVKESK. The CDR3 contains 15 residues. The CDR3 DNA is TGTGCCAGCAGCCAAGGATCAGGGGCCGCGGAGACCCAGTACTTC. This translates into CASSQGSGAAETQYF. The whole variable domain, filled in from reference TRBV14 and TRBJ2-5, reads EAGVTQFPSHSVIEKGQTVTLRCDPISGHDNLYWYRRVMGKEIKFLLHFVKESKQDESGMPNNRFLAERTGGTYSTLKVQPAELEDSGVYFCASSQGSGAAETQYFGPGTRLLVL.

CDR3 nucleotides: TGTGCCAGCAGCCAAGAAGGGGAGTTTTACACTGAAGCTTTCTTT. This sequence encodes CASSQEGEFYTEAFF. The chain is built from TRBV4-2 and TRBJ1-1; a possible D gene is TRBD1 (5 bases). V was cut by 0 bases and J by 3 bases, with 11 bases left in between. Germline V gives CDR1 LGHNA, CDR2 YNFKEQ. This CDR3 spans 15 amino acids.

Only one count was recorded for this clone. V and J are TRBV4-3 and TRBJ2-7, with 8 bases matching TRBD1. Trimming at V came to 0 bases and at J to 12 bases, leaving 10 bases not matched to a gene. Germline CDR1 LGHNA, CDR2 YSLEER. CDR3 length: 14 amino acids. CDR3 in amino acids: CASSQDQGRDRTYF. CDR3 nucleotides: TGCGCCAGCAGCCAAGACCAAGGTAGGGACAGGACGTACTTC.

The chain links TRBV6-1 to TRBJ1-4; maybe TRBD1 (5 bases). This CDR3 comprises 19 residues. The germline CDR1 and CDR2 sequences are MNHNS and SASEGT. V was shortened by 2 bases and J by 3 bases, with 22 bases between the two germline ends. The CDR3: CASSERQGQPTRPNEKLFF. The CDR3 DNA reads TGTGCCAGCAGTGAAAGGCAGGGCCAACCTACCCGACCTAATGAAAAACTGTTTTTT.

The chain recombines TRBV7-2 with TRBJ1-1; no reliable D call. Germline V gene lookup returns CDR1 SGHTA and CDR2 FQGNSA. The CDR3 runs to 13 residues. V lost 1 base, J lost 6 bases, and 9 bases lay in between. The CDR3 sequence: CASSLGPPAEAFF. The CDR3 DNA reads TGTGCCAGCAGCTTAGGACCCCCCGCTGAAGCTTTCTTT.

This chain uses TRBV6-2 or TRBV6-3 with TRBJ2-1; the D is unclear. V shed 4 bases and J shed 4 bases, with 5 bases lying between them. Germline lookup yields CDR1 MNHEY and CDR2 SVGEGT. The CDR3 spans 12 residues. CDR3 sequence (DNA): TGTGCCAGCAGTTCAGTGTACAATGAGCAGTTCTTC. This codes for CASSSVYNEQFF.

The V and J genes are TRBV6-5 and TRBJ1-1; TRBD1 is a possible D gene (6 bases). Trimming pared 8 bases from V and 7 bases from J, leaving 11 bases between. Germline V lookup: CDR1 MNHEY, CDR2 SVGAGI. The CDR3 loop spans 11 amino acids. As DNA, the CDR3 is TGTGCCAGCGTGGGGACACTTGAAGCTTTCTTT. Protein sequence: CASVGTLEAFF.

The rearrangement links TRBV28 to TRBJ1-2; unclear D gene. V was trimmed by 2 bases and J by 5 bases, leaving 6 bases between them. The CDR3 has 12 amino acids. Germline lookup yields CDR1 MDHEN and CDR2 SYDVKM. The CDR3: CASSLIGYGYTF. For the CDR3, the DNA is TGTGCCAGCAGTTTAATAGGTTATGGCTACACCTTC.